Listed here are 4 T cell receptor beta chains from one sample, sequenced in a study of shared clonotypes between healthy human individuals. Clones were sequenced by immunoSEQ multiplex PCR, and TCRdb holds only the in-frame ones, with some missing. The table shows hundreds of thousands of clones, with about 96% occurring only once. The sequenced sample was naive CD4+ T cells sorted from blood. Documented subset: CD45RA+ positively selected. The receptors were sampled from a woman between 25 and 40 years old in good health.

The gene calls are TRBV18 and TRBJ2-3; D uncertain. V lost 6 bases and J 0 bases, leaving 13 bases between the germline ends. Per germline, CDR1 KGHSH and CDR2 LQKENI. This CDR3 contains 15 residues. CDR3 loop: CASSPGSPSTDTQYF. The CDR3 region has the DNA TGTGCCAGCTCGCCCGGGTCGCCTAGCACAGATACGCAGTATTTT.

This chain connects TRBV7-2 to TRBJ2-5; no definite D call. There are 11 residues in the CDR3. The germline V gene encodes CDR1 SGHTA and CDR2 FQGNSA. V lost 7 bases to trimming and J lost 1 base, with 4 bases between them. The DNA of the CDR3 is TGTGCCAGCAAAGCCCAAGAGACCCAGTACTTC. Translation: CASKAQETQYF.

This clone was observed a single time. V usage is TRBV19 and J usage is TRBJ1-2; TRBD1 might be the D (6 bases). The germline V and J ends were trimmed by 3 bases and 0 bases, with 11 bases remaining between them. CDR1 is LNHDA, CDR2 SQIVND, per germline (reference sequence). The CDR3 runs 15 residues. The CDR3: CASSIGQSSNYGYTF. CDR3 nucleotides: TGTGCCAGTAGTATCGGACAGAGCTCTAACTATGGCTACACCTTC. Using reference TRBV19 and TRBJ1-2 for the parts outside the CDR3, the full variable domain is DGGITQSPKYLFRKEGQNVTLSCEQNLNHDAMYWYRQDPGQGLRLIYYSQIVNDFQKGDIAEGYSVSREKKESFPLTVTSAQKNPTAFYLCASSIGQSSNYGYTFGSGTRLTVV.

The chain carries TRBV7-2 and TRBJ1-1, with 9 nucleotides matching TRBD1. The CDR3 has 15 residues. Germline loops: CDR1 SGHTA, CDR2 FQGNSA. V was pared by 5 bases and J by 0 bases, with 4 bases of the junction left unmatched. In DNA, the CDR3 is TGTGCCAGCAGCCACCGGGACAGGGTGAACACTGAAGCTTTCTTT. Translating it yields CASSHRDRVNTEAFF.